The sequence of this T cell receptor beta chain was determined in a study of blood T cells in healthy people across ages (dated by TCRdb to between 2015 and 2016). Notes on the research overall: In model experiments, template switching captured about one uniquely barcoded TCR beta cDNA molecule for every two T cells. The study measured age-related changes in TCR beta repertoire diversity using deep sequencing normalized with unique cDNA molecular identifiers. Donors were grouped into four age groups: young (average roughly 16 years), middle-aged (around 39), aged (around 60) and long-lived (about 82). To avoid experimental bias, donors of different ages were spread randomly across the sequencing lanes. Two additional independent replicas of 1 million unique cDNA reads from the same blood draw were analyzed for two donors (one aged 18 to 30 and one aged 80 or older). Findings and caveats that apply to the study as a whole: The percentage of naive T cells measured by flow cytometry correlated strongly with observed TCR beta diversity. Total diversity estimates from one million sequenced T cells were considered lower bounds and underestimates. Conclusive comparison of naive and antigen-experienced compartments was prevented by the profiling of bulk unsorted PBMCs. The long-lived group showed more naive CD4+ T cells, fewer expanded clones and increased TCR diversity than the aged group, suggesting age selection. Donor CMV infection status was unknown, potentially confounding age-related changes in expanded clonotypes. As age increased, observed TCR beta diversity per million T cells dropped in a roughly linear way, and a significant reduction was already evident by age about 40.

CDR1 and CDR2 (LNHNV, YYDKDF) derive from the germline V gene (reference sequence). From its cysteine to its phenylalanine, the CDR3 spans 17 amino acids. CDR3 DNA is the only sequence kept; it has 51 bases, read in frame from the first base. This clonotype was seen more than once but under ten times. This clone's antigen is unknown. Per-nucleotide qualities are absent, and no much larger clonotype sits a single base away. Donors were roughly 40 systemically healthy Caucasian individuals from Russia aged roughly 6 to 95 years. Each donor gave 8 to 10 milliliters of peripheral blood, drawn into EDTA-treated Vacutainer tubes. Ficoll-Paque density-gradient centrifugation was used to isolate PBMCs, with at least 7 million per sample. Total RNA, at least 6 micrograms per sample, was extracted from PBMCs with Trizol reagent. For every donor, flow cytometry on a PBMC aliquot measured the percentage of naive CD45RAhigh/CD27high T cells.

Libraries were built with 5' RACE. TCRdb names Illumina HiSeq 2500 as the instrument used. The second PCR ran for about 6 to 12 cycles and used a J-beta primer mix along with a sample-barcoded 5' primer. A template-switch 5' adaptor carrying 12 random nucleotides introduced a unique molecular identifier onto each TCR beta cDNA molecule. Each sample yielded at least 3 million CDR3-containing paired-end reads. First-strand cDNA synthesis was performed from all RNA using the Mint cDNA synthesis kit, with priming by a TRBC-specific oligonucleotide. After uracil-DNA glycosylase treatment, a first 18-cycle PCR used universal primers M1SS and BC2_uni_R on all cDNA. On the study's bioinformatics: For normalization, 1 million high-quality reads, each with a distinct molecular identifier, were randomly selected from each sample. Reads with shared molecular identifiers were discarded instead of being binned into consensus sequences. MiTCR, with a Q25 quality threshold and the strictest error-elimination algorithm, was used for CDR3 identification, clonotype clustering and error correction. A nonparametric unseen species model with Euler transformation was used to estimate a lower bound on total TCR beta diversity. TCRdb reran the public reads through fastp at Q25 and MiXCR, keeping productive beta chains. Every entry covers one CDR3 protein and lists the most common genes and DNA from its rows. TCRdb assigned the V and J calls; the authors' analysis was not used. For this sample the table gives some 1.5 million distinct CDR3 sequences, of which approximately 30% were detected only once. The ten top clones hold 7% to 9% of the sample.

Sequencing was done on a sample of blood. The chain was built from TRBV15 and TRBJ2-7; TRBD2 is perhaps the D gene, given 5 matching bases. The DNA end is a closer match to TRBJ2-5, so the J assignment may be wrong. This receptor was obtained from a woman in her 30s in good health. The nucleotides read TGTGCCACCAGCAGATACTCGAGGGTCCCCCAGCGGGAGACCCAGTACTTC. The resulting protein is CATSRYSRVPQRETQYF.